What follows describes a single T cell receptor beta chain. Antigen unknown. The data are from a study of identical twins. Template switching added a universal primer site; cDNA carried unique molecular identifiers. TCRdb ran MiXCR on the 5' RACE reads and lists one entry per CDR3 protein. The repertoire includes about 660,000 distinct CDR3 sequences, less than 10% of them detected once, and approximately 0.96% sits in the top ten. Germline V CDR1 and CDR2: MGHDK, SYGVNS. Trimming stripped 3 bases from V and 0 bases from J, with 11 bases between. CDR3 size: 15 residues. Study-wide results and caveats: Out-of-frame alpha sequences shared by twins were enriched for low generation probability. Out-of-frame TCR alpha sharing in monozygotic twins exceeded recombination model predictions.

The sample also formed part of further work on yellow fever vaccine responses in identical twins.

Input material: PBMCs. V is TRBV25-1 and J is TRBJ2-5; tentatively, D is TRBD1 (5 bases). This TCR derives from a woman between 18 and 29 years old in good health. This CDR3 reads CASSEPTVNQETQYF. The CDR3 nucleotides read TGTGCCAGCAGTGAGCCGACAGTAAACCAAGAGACCCAGTACTTC.